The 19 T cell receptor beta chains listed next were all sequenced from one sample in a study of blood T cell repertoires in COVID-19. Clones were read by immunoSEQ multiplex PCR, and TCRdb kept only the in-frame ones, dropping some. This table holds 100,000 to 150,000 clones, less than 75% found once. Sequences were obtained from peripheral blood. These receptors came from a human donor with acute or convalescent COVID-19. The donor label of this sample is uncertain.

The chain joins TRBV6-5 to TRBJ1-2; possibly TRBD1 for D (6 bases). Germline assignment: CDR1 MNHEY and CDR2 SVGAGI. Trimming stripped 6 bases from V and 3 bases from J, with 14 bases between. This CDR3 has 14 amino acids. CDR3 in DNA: TGTGCCAGCAGCCTCGGGGGGCGCGACTATGGCTACACCTTC. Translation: CASSLGGRDYGYTF.

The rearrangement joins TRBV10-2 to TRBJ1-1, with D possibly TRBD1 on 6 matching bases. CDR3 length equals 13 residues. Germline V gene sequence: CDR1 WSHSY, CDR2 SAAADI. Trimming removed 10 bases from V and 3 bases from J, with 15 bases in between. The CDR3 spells CATLTGSDTEAFF. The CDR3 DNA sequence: TGCGCCACGCTTACAGGGTCGGACACTGAAGCTTTCTTT.

The CDR3 DNA is TGCAGCGTTGAAGATGGAGGCGGCGGAAACACCATATATTTT. This codes for CSVEDGGGGNTIYF. This chain links TRBV29-1 with TRBJ1-3; D not resolved. Looked up from germline, CDR1 is SQVTM and CDR2 is ANQGSEA. The CDR3 extends over 14 amino acids. V gave up 0 bases and J gave up 4 bases, with 10 bases separating them.

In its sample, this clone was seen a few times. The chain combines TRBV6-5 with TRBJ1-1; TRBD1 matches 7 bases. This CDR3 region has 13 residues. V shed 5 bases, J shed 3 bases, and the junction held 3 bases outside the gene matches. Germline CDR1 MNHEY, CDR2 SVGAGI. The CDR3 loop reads CASSLGQYTEAFF. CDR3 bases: TGTGCCAGCAGTCTGGGACAGTACACTGAAGCTTTCTTT.

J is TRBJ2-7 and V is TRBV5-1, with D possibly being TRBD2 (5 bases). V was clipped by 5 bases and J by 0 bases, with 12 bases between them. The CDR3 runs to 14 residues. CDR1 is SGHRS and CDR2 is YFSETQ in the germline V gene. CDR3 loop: CASRGDVLSYEQYF. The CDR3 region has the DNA TGCGCCAGCAGGGGAGATGTTCTCTCCTACGAGCAGTACTTC.

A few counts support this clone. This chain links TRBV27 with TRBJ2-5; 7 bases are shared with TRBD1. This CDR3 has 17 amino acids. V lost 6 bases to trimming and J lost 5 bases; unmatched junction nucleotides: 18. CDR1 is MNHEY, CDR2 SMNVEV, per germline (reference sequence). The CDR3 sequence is CASSTNSKTGWWETQYF. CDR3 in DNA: TGTGCCAGCAGCACGAATTCAAAGACAGGGTGGTGGGAGACCCAGTACTTC.

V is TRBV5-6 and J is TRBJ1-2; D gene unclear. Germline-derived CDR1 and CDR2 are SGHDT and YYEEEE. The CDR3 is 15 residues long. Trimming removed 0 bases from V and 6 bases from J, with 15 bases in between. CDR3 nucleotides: TGTGCCAGCAGCTTGGGAGGCGGGGTGACGGATGGCTACACCTTC. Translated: CASSLGGGVTDGYTF.

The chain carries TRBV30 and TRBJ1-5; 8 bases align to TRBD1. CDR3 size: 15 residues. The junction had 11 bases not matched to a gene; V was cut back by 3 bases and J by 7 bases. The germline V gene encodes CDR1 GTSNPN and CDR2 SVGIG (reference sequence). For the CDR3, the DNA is TGTGCCTGGAGCCAGGGGGCGTTTGACTACCAGCCCCAGCATTTT. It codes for CAWSQGAFDYQPQHF.

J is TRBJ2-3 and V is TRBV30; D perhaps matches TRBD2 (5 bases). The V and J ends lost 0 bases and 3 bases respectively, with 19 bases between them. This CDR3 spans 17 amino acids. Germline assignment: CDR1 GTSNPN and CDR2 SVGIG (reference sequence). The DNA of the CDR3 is TGTGCCTGGAGTGTACGTTTGGACTTCCTAGTAACAGATACGCAGTATTTT. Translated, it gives CAWSVRLDFLVTDTQYF.

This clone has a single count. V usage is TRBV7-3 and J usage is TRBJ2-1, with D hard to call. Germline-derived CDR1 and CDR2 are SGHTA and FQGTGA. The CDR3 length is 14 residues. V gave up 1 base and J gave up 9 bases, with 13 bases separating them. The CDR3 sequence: CASSLSINSPEQFF. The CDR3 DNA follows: TGTGCCAGCAGCTTAAGTATAAACAGCCCTGAGCAGTTCTTC.

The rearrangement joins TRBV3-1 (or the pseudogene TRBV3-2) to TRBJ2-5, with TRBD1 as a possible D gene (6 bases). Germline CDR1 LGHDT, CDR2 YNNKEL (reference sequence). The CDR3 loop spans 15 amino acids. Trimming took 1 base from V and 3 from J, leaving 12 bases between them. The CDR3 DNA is TGTGCCAGCAGCCAAGGGCAGGGGAGAAAAGAGACCCAGTACTTC. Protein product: CASSQGQGRKETQYF.

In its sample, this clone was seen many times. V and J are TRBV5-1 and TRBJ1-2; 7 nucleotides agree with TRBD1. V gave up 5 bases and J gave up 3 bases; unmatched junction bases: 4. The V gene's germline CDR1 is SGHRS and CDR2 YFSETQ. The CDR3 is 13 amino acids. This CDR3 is CASRVDRDYGYTF. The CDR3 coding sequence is TGCGCCAGCAGAGTTGACAGGGACTATGGCTACACCTTC.

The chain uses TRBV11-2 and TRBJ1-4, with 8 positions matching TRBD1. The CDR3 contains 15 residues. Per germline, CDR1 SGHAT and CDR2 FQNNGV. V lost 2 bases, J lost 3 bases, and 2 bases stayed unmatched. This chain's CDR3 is CASSLNRGANEKLFF. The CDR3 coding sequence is TGTGCCAGCAGCTTAAACAGGGGGGCTAATGAAAAACTGTTTTTT.

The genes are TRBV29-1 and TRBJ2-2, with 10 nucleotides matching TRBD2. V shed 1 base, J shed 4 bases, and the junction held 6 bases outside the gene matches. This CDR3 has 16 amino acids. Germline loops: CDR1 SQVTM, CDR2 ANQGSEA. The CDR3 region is CSVEGSSGGFTGELFF. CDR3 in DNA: TGCAGCGTTGAAGGGTCTAGCGGGGGCTTCACCGGGGAGCTGTTTTTT.

CDR3 residues: CASSSTGWKNSPLHF. The DNA of the CDR3 is TGTGCCAGCAGCTCCACAGGGTGGAAGAATTCACCCCTCCACTTT. The rearrangement links TRBV5-8 to TRBJ1-6, with D perhaps matching TRBD1 (6 bases). The CDR3 extends over 15 amino acids. V was clipped by 3 bases and J by 7 bases, with 14 bases between them. Germline assignment: CDR1 SGHTS and CDR2 YDEGEE. Full variable domain (outside the CDR3, taken from reference TRBV5-8 and TRBJ1-6): EAGVTQSPTHLIKTRGQQATLRCSPISGHTSVYWYQQALGLGLQFLLWYDEGEERNRGNFPPRFSGRQFPNYSSELNVNALELEDSALYLCASSSTGWKNSPLHFGNGTRLTVT.

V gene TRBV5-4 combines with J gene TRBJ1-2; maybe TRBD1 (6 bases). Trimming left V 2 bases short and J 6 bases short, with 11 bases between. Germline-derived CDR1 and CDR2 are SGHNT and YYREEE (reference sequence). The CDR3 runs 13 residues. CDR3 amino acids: CASSLTPGDGYTF. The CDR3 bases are TGTGCCAGCAGCTTAACCCCAGGGGATGGCTACACCTTC.

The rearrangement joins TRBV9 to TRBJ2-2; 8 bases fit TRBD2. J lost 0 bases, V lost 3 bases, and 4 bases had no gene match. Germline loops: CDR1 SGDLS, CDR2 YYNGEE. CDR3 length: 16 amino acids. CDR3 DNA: TGTGCCAGCAGCGCACCGGGACTAGCGAACACCGGGGAGCTGTTTTTT. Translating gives CASSAPGLANTGELFF.

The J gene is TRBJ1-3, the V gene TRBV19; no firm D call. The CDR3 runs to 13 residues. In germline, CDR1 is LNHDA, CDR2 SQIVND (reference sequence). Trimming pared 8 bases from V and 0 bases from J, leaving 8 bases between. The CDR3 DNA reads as TGTGCCAGTCGTCCCAGCTCTGGAAACACCATATATTTT. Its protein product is CASRPSSGNTIYF.

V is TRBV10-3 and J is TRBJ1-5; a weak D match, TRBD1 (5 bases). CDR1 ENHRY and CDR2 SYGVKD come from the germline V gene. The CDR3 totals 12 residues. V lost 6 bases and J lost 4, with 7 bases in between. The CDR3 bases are TGTGCCATCAGCGACAGAAATCAGCCCCAGCATTTT. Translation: CAISDRNQPQHF.